Listed below are T cell receptor beta chains from one sample, sequenced in a study of CD8 T cells in ankylosing spondylitis. A single record per CDR3 protein comes from TCRdb applying MiXCR to the 5' RACE reads. The table lists 100,000 to 150,000 distinct CDR3 sequences, 17% of them singletons. Sequencing was performed on blood, either unsorted or a sorted T cell fraction (not recorded which). The receptors come from a male donor with ankylosing spondylitis. Both conserved end residues are part of each CDR3. The D gene is left open where the match is weak. Size tells how often a clone was seen (once, few, many) or the class of an expanded clone, and some rows leave it out.

clone_size,d_call,j_call,v_call,cdr3_aa,cdr3_nt
few,.,TRBJ2-7,TRBV4-1,CASSQDQTSPDEQYF,TGCGCCAGCAGCCAAGATCAAACTAGTCCGGACGAGCAGTACTTC
.,.,TRBJ2-1,TRBV12-3/TRBV12-4,CASSFATHNEQFF,TGTGCCAGCAGTTTTGCGACACACAATGAGCAGTTCTTC
few,.,TRBJ2-1,TRBV27,CASSIGSPYNEQFF,TGTGCCAGCAGTATAGGGTCCCCCTACAATGAGCAGTTCTTC
many,.,TRBJ2-1,TRBV14,CASSQHNNEQFF,TGTGCCAGCAGCCAGCACAACAATGAGCAGTTCTTC
.,TRBD2,TRBJ2-2,TRBV27,CASRKGTSDTVGSGELFF,TGTGCCAGCAGAAAAGGGACTAGCGATACGGTCGGGTCCGGGGAGCTGTTTTTT
few,.,TRBJ1-1,TRBV5-6,CASTWGGPDQTEAFF,TGTGCCAGCACCTGGGGGGGCCCCGATCAAACTGAAGCTTTCTTT
many,TRBD1,TRBJ1-2,TRBV29-1,CSVAGTGGYYGYTF,TGCAGCGTCGCTGGGACAGGGGGCTACTATGGCTACACCTTC
.,TRBD1,TRBJ2-3,TRBV5-1,CASSLTGDPDTQYF,TGCGCCAGCAGCTTAACAGGGGACCCAGATACGCAGTATTTT
few,TRBD2,TRBJ2-1,TRBV11-1,CASSYLAGDRRNEQFF,TGTGCCAGCAGCTACCTAGCGGGAGACAGAAGGAATGAGCAGTTCTTC
few,TRBD2,TRBJ2-1,TRBV24-1,CATSDFGLAGVGRDEQFF,TGTGCCACCAGTGATTTTGGACTAGCGGGAGTAGGAAGGGATGAGCAGTTCTTC
.,TRBD1,TRBJ2-2,TRBV7-9,CASSFGPGTVSTGELFF,TGTGCCAGCAGCTTCGGCCCCGGGACAGTCTCCACCGGGGAGCTGTTTTTT
few,.,TRBJ2-2,TRBV12-3/TRBV12-4,CASSPTFPGPKAGELFF,TGTGCCAGCAGCCCCACATTCCCGGGACCCAAGGCCGGGGAGCTGTTTTTT
few,.,TRBJ1-1,TRBV2,CARRESLWTEAFF,TGTGCCCGCAGGGAGAGCCTGTGGACTGAAGCTTTCTTT
.,TRBD2,TRBJ2-1,TRBV12-3/TRBV12-4,CASSPTAGVGNNEQFF,TGTGCCAGCAGTCCGACAGCGGGAGTGGGGAACAATGAGCAGTTCTTC
.,.,TRBJ2-1,TRBV2,CASRKGGSSYNEQFF,TGTGCCAGCAGGAAGGGGGGGAGCTCCTACAATGAGCAGTTCTTC
.,TRBD1,TRBJ2-5,TRBV24-1,CATSPVGTGQETQYF,TGTGCCACCAGTCCAGTCGGGACAGGGCAAGAGACCCAGTACTTC
.,.,TRBJ2-1,TRBV7-8,CASSADPSSYNEQFF,TGTGCCAGCAGCGCCGACCCGAGCTCCTACAATGAGCAGTTCTTC